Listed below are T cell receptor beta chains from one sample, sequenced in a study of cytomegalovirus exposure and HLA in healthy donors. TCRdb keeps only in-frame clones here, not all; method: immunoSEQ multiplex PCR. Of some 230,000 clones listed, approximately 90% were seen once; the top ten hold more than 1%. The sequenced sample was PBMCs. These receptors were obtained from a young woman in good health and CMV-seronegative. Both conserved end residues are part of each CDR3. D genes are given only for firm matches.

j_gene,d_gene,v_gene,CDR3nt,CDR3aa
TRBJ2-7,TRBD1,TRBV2,TGTGCCAGCATAGGCCAGGGGGTACTAGAGCAGTACTTC,CASIGQGVLEQYF
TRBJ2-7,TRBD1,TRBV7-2,TGTGCCAGCAGCTTAGCCGAGACAGGGGTCTACGAGCAGTACTTC,CASSLAETGVYEQYF
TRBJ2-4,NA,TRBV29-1,TGCAGCGCCCTTGGCCAACAGAAAAACATTCAGTACTTC,CSALGQQKNIQYF
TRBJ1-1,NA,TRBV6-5,TGTGCCAGCAGTTCCCCGGGAGGAGGGACTGAAGCTTTCTTT,CASSSPGGGTEAFF
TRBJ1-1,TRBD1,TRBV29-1,TGCAGCGTTAGGACAGGGACGTTGAACACTGAAGCTTTCTTT,CSVRTGTLNTEAFF
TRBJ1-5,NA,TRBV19,TGTGCCAGTGATTCAGTCCAGGGCTCGGATCAGCCCCAGCATTTT,CASDSVQGSDQPQHF
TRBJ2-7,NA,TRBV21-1,TGTGCCAGCAGCCTCCTCCCCCGGCGGGACTCCTCCTACGAGCAGTACTTC,CASSLLPRRDSSYEQYF
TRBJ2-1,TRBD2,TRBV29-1,TGCAGCGTTGAAGATATGGGCCTAGCGGGAGGGAAATTAAATGAGCAGTTCTTC,CSVEDMGLAGGKLNEQFF
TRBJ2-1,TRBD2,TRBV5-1,TGCGCCAGCAGCTTCAGCGGGGGGAAAGACTACAATGAGCAGTTCTTC,CASSFSGGKDYNEQFF
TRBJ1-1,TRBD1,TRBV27,TGTGCCAGCAGTTTTCCGGGACAGGGAGGAGCTTTCTTT,CASSFPGQGGAFF
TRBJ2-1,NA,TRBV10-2,TGCGCCAGCATCCCCCCCGAAGCGAACAATGAGCAGTTCTTC,CASIPPEANNEQFF
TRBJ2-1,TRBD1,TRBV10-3,TGTGCCACCAACTCCGGGACAGGGATGAATGAGCAGTTCTTC,CATNSGTGMNEQFF
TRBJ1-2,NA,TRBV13,TGTGCCAGCAGCTTTGTCGATATGGGTGGAGGAGCATATGGCTACACCTTC,CASSFVDMGGGAYGYTF
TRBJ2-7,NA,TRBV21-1,TGTGCCAGCAGCACTTTACAGGCCTACGAGCAGTACTTC,CASSTLQAYEQYF
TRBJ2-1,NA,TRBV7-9,TGTGCCAGCAGCCCCGGTGGTGGTCCGCGGGGAGAGCAGTTCTTC,CASSPGGGPRGEQFF
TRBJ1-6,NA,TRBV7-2,TGTGCCAGCAGCTTAGAGGGGTCAGGTCTAGCACCCCTCCACTTT,CASSLEGSGLAPLHF
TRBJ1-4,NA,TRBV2,TGTGCCACGTGTAAACAGGGAATTAATGAAAAACTGTTTTTT,CATCKQGINEKLFF
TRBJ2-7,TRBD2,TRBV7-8,TGTGCCAGCAGCCCGGTAGCGGGAGTTAAGTACGAGCAGTACTTC,CASSPVAGVKYEQYF
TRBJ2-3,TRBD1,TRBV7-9,TGTGCCAGCAGCCCAAGACTAGTGACAGGGGGCTGGGGAGATACGCAGTATTTT,CASSPRLVTGGWGDTQYF
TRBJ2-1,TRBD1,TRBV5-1,TGCGCCAGCAGCATACAGGGGGCGGATTCCTACAATGAGCAGTTCTTC,CASSIQGADSYNEQFF
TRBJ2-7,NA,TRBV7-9,TGTGCCAGCAGCAAACCGGGTATAATCTCCTACGAGCAGTACTTC,CASSKPGIISYEQYF
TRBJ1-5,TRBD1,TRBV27,TGTGCCAGCAGACGGGACAGGGTCCAGCCCCAGCATTTT,CASRRDRVQPQHF
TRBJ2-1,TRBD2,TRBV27,TGTGCCAGCAGTTTATGGACTAGCGGGAGATTTGATGAGCAGTTCTTC,CASSLWTSGRFDEQFF